Sequencing of this TCR beta chain was carried out in a study of cytomegalovirus exposure and HLA in healthy donors (dated by TCRdb to the late 2010s). Study-wide context: An earlier analysis of approximately 590 of the donors reported approximately 270 Gb of sequence data and more than 90 million unique TCR beta sequences from 150 million to 200 million T cells. Approximately 300 gigabases of sequencing data and approximately 85 million unique TCR sequences were included in an early release covering about 620 HLA-typed donors. Of the roughly 400 genotyped donors, over 70% fell in the genetic ancestry cluster associated with self-reported Caucasian donors. The study aimed to test whether signatures of past pathogen exposure could be identified by cataloging public T cell receptors. The study used immunosequencing to profile the T cell repertoires of approximately 650 subjects and linked those repertoires to cytomegalovirus serostatus. A separate validation cohort of 90 to 150 different subjects was used in addition to the roughly 700-subject first cohort. To predict cytomegalovirus infection status, the study brought together high-throughput TCR immunosequencing, statistical association of individual TCRs with disease status, and machine learning. To study patterns of TCR occurrence, a later analysis re-analyzed previously published TCR beta repertoires from 666 donors and added high-resolution HLA genotyping. In the later analysis, no new phenotypic data were used to find candidate immune exposures; instead, reliance was placed on TCR beta sequences and their occurrence across donors. To decide whether each TCR beta V gene segment behaved as functional or pseudogenic, an earlier analysis of approximately 590 of the donors relied on high-throughput TCR beta sequencing. Donor age, sex, ethnicity and CMV serostatus were compiled together with the repertoire data. In a later genetic analysis, genome-wide SNP genotypes for 398 of the 666 donors were used, and that subset was treated as a discovery cohort. Every repertoire in the discovery cohort had been generated on one and the same sequencing platform. Both class I and class II loci were covered by HLA typing, at four-digit resolution. Typing coverage differed by locus: A, B, C, DRB1 and DQB1 were typed in roughly 620-630 donors, DQA1 in about 500, DPA1 in around 600, and DPB1 in about 450. Several DR-DQ haplotypes were treated as single units for association and clustering because of strong linkage in the cohort. Across 398 genotyped donors of the cohort, an average of about 250,000 unique TCR beta nucleotide sequences per donor were sequenced, and roughly 20% of those sequences were non-productive. General findings and caveats noted by the study authors: A group of highly shared sequence variants was considered likely to be a technical artifact of the sequencing pipeline. A later analysis found that HLA-associated TCR beta chains were more clonally expanded and had lower generation probabilities than equally common non-associated chains. A further reported finding was that TCR beta sequences accurately predicted the HLA-A and HLA-B alleles for most subjects in the first cohort. For the cohort, immune exposure information was limited to CMV serostatus. A few of the identified cytomegalovirus-associated TCR beta chains were confirmed in vitro to be specific for cytomegalovirus antigens. The classifier was reported to diagnose cytomegalovirus status with high specificity and sensitivity in both the original and validation cohorts. The authors suggested that the approach could potentially be extended to other disease states and immunological phenotypes. Assigning TCR associations to individual alleles was difficult when HLA alleles, especially DR and DQ, strongly co-occurred. In a later analysis, several top co-occurrence clusters were reported to appear linked to parvovirus B19, influenza, CMV and Epstein-Barr virus. This cohort had only TCR beta chains sequenced, and the lack of alpha or paired-chain data limited which features could be detected. Because the 87-base-pair reads could not distinguish some IMGT-functional V segments, including TRBV6-2 and TRBV6-3, those segments were excluded. Because counts were too low, seventeen rarely observed V segments, including chromosome 9 orphons, were excluded from the earlier analysis of 587 of the donors. In an earlier analysis of more than 450 of the donors, most TCR beta V segments were observed in productive rearrangements about 87% or about 30% of the time, broadly matching IMGT annotations. Specific HLA alleles were associated with 18,000 or so TCR beta sequences at a false discovery rate of 0.05 in a later analysis. Compared with the 666-donor mean, donors in an Asian-associated ancestry cluster had fewer N-insertions in productive TCRs, according to a later genetic analysis. A later analysis found that most CMV-associated TCR beta chains appeared HLA-restricted, with HLA associations seemingly driven largely by CMV exposure. The study gave a list of 150 to 200 TCR beta chains associated with cytomegalovirus. Linkage disequilibrium might explain the correlated functional status among segregating V segments, but an unknown experimental factor could not be excluded. Presence/absence analyses assumed roughly uniform sequencing depth across donors, an assumption that may not hold. In a later analysis, the rate of TCR association differed among HLA loci, with DRB1 alleles having the most associated TCRs and HLA-C alleles having the fewest. Most TCR sequences were observed very rarely across donors, whereas some public TCRs were present in many individuals. An association between a missense DCLRE1C variant and V-gene and J-gene trimming of TCR beta chains was found in a later genetic analysis and replicated in an independent cohort. HLA typing was unavailable for some donors at each locus, so association tests used only the typed subset.

The method behind the library was the immunoSEQ multiplex PCR assay. For the multiplex PCR, a mixture combining 60 forward primers for TCR Vbeta segments and 13 reverse primers for TCR Jbeta segments was used. The CDR3 region of rearranged TCR beta genes was amplified from genomic DNA with a multiplex PCR assay. The Illumina HiSeq System was used to sequence the amplified TCR beta libraries as 87-base-pair reads. In the authors' own workflow: A later analysis tallied around 80 million unique TCR beta chains across the 666 repertoires, and around 10 million of those chains were shared by two or more donors. Raw reads were error-corrected and collapsed into unique sequences with a nearest-neighbor algorithm that merged closely related sequences to remove PCR and sequencing errors. V, D and J gene segments were assigned by aligning CDR3 sequences to IMGT reference sequences. For a sequence to be retained, a match of at least six nucleotides was required to both a V gene segment and a J gene segment. A rearrangement was called productive if the CDR3 had no stop codons and remained in frame with V and J, and every other rearrangement was called non-productive. Following IMGT convention, CDR3 was defined as the stretch from the second conserved V-encoded cysteine to the conserved J-encoded phenylalanine. The earlier analysis of around 640 of the donors excluded sequences that lacked an unambiguous match to a single V gene segment. An earlier analysis of a few hundred of the donors called V segments functional above 56.7% productive rearrangements and segregating when the between-donor standard deviation exceeded 5%. A statistical classification framework was built for diagnosing cytomegalovirus status from the catalog of TCR beta chain sequences. V and J gene assignment, in a later analysis, came from comparing TCR nucleotide sequences with IMGT/GENE-DB human TR gene sequences. In a later analysis, CDR3 sequences and most-parsimonious VDJ recombination scenarios were assigned using the TCRdist pipeline. In a later analysis, every TCR beta chain was defined by the combination of its CDR3 amino acid sequence and its V-gene family, and reads without a unique V-gene family were dropped. As a way to deal with suspected cross-contamination and a sequencing artifact, a later analysis dropped approximately 590 nucleotide sequences that were highly shared and had low generation probability. In a later analysis, a clonal expansion index was calculated for each public chain from normalized within-repertoire ranks of inferred template counts. In a later analysis, generation probabilities were computed using a VDJ recombination model fitted to out-of-frame rearrangements, and the results were checked against IGoR. In a later analysis, TCR-TCR, TCR-HLA and TCR-CMV co-occurrence was scored with hypergeometric tests, and a repertoire-size bias correction was applied to TCR pairs. False discovery rates were estimated in a later analysis by permuting HLA or CMV assignments 20 times. A later analysis grouped co-occurring TCRs with DBSCAN, adding TCRdist sequence similarity when clustering within HLA-allele-positive subsets. Repertoires with fewer than 30,000 or more than 120,000 public chains, plus five repertoires with anomalous nucleotide sharing, were excluded from co-occurrence clustering. Here the immuneACCESS table is served through TCRdb, limited to in-frame sequences with V and J called. Missing clones are a known gap in these copies; in checked studies unresolved V genes cover under half, and the rest lacks a known reason. That table supplies the V and J calls and clone size; D and trimming were determined from the DNA. The sample table shows about 93,000 clones, and roughly four fifths are seen once. 0.55% to 0.65% of the sample belongs to the ten largest clones.

The cohort consisted of 600 to 750 healthy bone marrow donors. At the time of sampling, every cohort member was nominally healthy, though immune exposures that went unrecorded were likely present. The donor was CMV seronegative and was included in the group of 352 seronegative cohort members. A peripheral blood sample was provided by each donor, and peripheral blood mononuclear cells were used for TCR beta sequencing. The Qiagen DNeasy Blood Extraction Kit was used to extract genomic DNA from the blood cell samples. CDR3 length: 15 amino acids, cysteine to phenylalanine. Only the CDR3 part of the read is kept: 45 bases, read in frame from the first base. V is reduced by 6 bases and J by 6 bases, leaving a spacing of 19 bases between them. Via the germline V gene (reference sequence), CDR1 is LNHDA and CDR2 SQIVND. About this clone itself: Its antigen has not been determined. Base qualities are missing; no much larger clone stands one base away.

The material sequenced was PBMCs. This sequence originates from a young man in good health and CMV-seronegative. The V and J genes are TRBV19 and TRBJ2-3, with the identity of the D gene unclear. The DNA sequence is given as TGTGCCAGTAGCCCCGACCTTTGGATGAGGGATACGCAGTATTTT. It translates as CASSPDLWMRDTQYF. With the rest looked up from the reference TRBV19 and TRBJ2-3 genes rather than sequenced, the full variable domain is DGGITQSPKYLFRKEGQNVTLSCEQNLNHDAMYWYRQDPGQGLRLIYYSQIVNDFQKGDIAEGYSVSREKKESFPLTVTSAQKNPTAFYLCASSPDLWMRDTQYFGPGTRLTVL.